A selection of T cell receptor beta chains follows, all from one sample in a study of blood T cells in healthy people across ages. TCRdb itself ran the 5' RACE reads through MiXCR, one entry per CDR3 protein. This table has fewer than 2 million distinct CDR3 sequences, roughly two fifths appearing once. The sample comprised blood. Receptors originate from a human donor in good health. CDR3s include the opening cysteine and the closing phenylalanine or tryptophan. D genes are given only for firm matches. The size entry is marked missing in some rows and otherwise reads once, few, many or a size class.

TRBJ1-1	-	-	TRBV7-9	TGTGCCAGCAGCTCCGATTACAGTATCACTGAAGCTTTCTTT	CASSSDYSITEAFF
TRBJ2-1	-	TRBD2	TRBV20-1	TGCAGTGCTCTGAGACTAGCGGGGGCCTTTGAGCAGTTCTTC	CSALRLAGAFEQFF
TRBJ2-3	few	-	TRBV5-1	TGCGCCAGCAGCTTGGCGGTAGCCGGGACAGATACGCAGTATTTT	CASSLAVAGTDTQYF
TRBJ1-1	-	-	TRBV12-3/TRBV12-4	TGTGCCAGCAGTTTATTCAGTTTGAACACTGAAGCTTTCTTT	CASSLFSLNTEAFF
TRBJ2-7	few	-	TRBV5-1	TGCGCCAGCAGCGCGCCCGGGGGCATGGTATCCTACGAGCAGTACTTC	CASSAPGGMVSYEQYF
TRBJ2-7	-	-	TRBV25-1	TGTGCCAGCAGTGCCCTGCGGGGCGCCTACGAGCAGTACTTC	CASSALRGAYEQYF
TRBJ1-2	-	-	TRBV12-3/TRBV12-4	TGTGCCAGCAGTCCCGGGGGGACTAAGAGTTATGGCTACACCTTC	CASSPGGTKSYGYTF
TRBJ2-6	-	TRBD1	TRBV7-9	TGTGCCAGCAGCCGCCCGGGGGACAGGGTGTCTGGGGCCAACGTCCTGACTTTC	CASSRPGDRVSGANVLTF
TRBJ2-1	few	TRBD2	TRBV6-8	TGTGTCAGCAGTTCCCCTCCCGGGACTAGCAAACGAACCGACAATGAGCAGTTCTTC	CVSSSPPGTSKRTDNEQFF
TRBJ2-3	-	-	TRBV7-2	TGTGCCAGCAGCGTAAGGGCACTCACAGATACGCAGTATTTT	CASSVRALTDTQYF
TRBJ1-4	few	-	TRBV12-3/TRBV12-4	TGTGCCAGCAGTCCACCGGGACAAACTCTGTTTTTT	CASSPPGQTLFF
TRBJ2-1	-	-	TRBV5-6	TGTGCCAGCAGCTTGGAGTGGTTTAGTAGGGGGGAGCAGTTCTTC	CASSLEWFSRGEQFF
TRBJ2-7	few	TRBD2	TRBV29-1	TGCAGCGCCATAGGGGCTAGCGGGGGCCAATACAATGAGCAGTACTTC	CSAIGASGGQYNEQYF
TRBJ1-5	-	-	TRBV20-1	TGCAGTGCTAGAGCGATGTCCGGGGGTGAACAGCCCCAGCATTTT	CSARAMSGGEQPQHF
TRBJ2-7	-	-	TRBV6-5	TGTGCCAGCAGTTACAGGGGACCTTCGAAGGGCTACGAGCAGTACTTC	CASSYRGPSKGYEQYF
TRBJ2-5	-	TRBD2	TRBV12-3/TRBV12-4	TGTGCCAGCAGTGCCCTGGGGGAGGGAAAAGAGACCCAGTACTTC	CASSALGEGKETQYF
TRBJ2-3	-	TRBD1	TRBV5-1	TGCGCCAGCAGCCCAGACAGGGGGCTGGGAGATACGCAGTATTTT	CASSPDRGLGDTQYF
TRBJ1-5	-	-	TRBV2	TGTGCCAGCAGCACAGGGAGGGAGCAGCCCCAGCATTTT	CASSTGREQPQHF
TRBJ1-6	few	-	TRBV7-2	TGTGCCAGCAGCAATAAACAGGGTTTGAATTCACCCCTCCACTTT	CASSNKQGLNSPLHF
TRBJ1-2	-	TRBD1	TRBV29-1	TGCAGCGTGGACAGGGACAGGCGAGGCTACACCTTC	CSVDRDRRGYTF